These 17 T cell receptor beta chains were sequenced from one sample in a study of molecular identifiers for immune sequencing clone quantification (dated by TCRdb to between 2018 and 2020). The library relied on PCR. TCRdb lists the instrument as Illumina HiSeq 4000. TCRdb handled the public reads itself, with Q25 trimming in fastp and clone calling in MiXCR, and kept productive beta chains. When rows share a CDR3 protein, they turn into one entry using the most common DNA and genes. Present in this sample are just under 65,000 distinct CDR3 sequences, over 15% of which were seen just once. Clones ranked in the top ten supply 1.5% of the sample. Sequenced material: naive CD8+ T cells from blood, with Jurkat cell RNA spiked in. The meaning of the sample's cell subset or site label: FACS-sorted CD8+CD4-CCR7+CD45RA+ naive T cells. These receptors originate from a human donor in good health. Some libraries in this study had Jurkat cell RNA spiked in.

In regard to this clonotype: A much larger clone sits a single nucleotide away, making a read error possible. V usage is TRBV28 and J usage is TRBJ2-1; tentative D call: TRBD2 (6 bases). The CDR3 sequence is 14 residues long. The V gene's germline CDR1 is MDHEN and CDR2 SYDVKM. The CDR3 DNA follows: TGTGCCAGCAGTTTGGGACTCCACTACGATGAGCAGTTCTTC. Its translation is CASSLGLHYDEQFF. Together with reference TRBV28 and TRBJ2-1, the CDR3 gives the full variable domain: DVKVTQSSRYLVKRTGEKVFLECVQDMDHENMFWYRQDPGLGLRLIYFSYDVKMKEKGDIPEGYSVSREKKERFSLILESASTNQTSMYLCASSLGLHYDEQFFGPGTRLTVL.

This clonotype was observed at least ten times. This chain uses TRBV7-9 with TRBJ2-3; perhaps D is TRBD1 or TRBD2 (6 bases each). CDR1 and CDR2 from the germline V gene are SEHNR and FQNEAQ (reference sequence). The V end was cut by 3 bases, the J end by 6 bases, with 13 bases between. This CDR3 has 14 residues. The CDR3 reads CASSFPSGADTQYF. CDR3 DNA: TGTGCCAGCAGCTTCCCTTCGGGGGCGGATACGCAGTATTTT. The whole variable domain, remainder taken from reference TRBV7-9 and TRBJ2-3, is DTGVSQNPRHKITKRGQNVTFRCDPISEHNRLYWYRQTLGQGPEFLTYFQNEAQLEKSRLLSDRFSAERPKGSFSTLEIQRTEQGDSAMYLCASSFPSGADTQYFGPGTRLTVL.

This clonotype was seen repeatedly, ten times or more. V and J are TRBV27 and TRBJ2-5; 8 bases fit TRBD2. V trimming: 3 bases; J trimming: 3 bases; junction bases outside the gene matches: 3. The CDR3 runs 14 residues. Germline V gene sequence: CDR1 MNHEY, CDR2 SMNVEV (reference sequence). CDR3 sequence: CASSLGLGKETQYF. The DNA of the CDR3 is TGTGCCAGCAGTTTGGGACTAGGCAAAGAGACCCAGTACTTC.

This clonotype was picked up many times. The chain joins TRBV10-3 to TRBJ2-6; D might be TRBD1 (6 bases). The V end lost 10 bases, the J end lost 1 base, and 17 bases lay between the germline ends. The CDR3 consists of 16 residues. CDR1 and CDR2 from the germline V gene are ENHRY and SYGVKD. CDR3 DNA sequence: TGTGCCACCTGGGACACTGAGAATTCTGGGGCCAACGTCCTGACTTTC. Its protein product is CATWDTENSGANVLTF.

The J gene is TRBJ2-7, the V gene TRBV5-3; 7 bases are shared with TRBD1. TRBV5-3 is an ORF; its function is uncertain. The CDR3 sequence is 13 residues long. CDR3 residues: CDSTLEGASEQYF. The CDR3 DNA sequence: TGTGACAGCACCCTCGAGGGGGCCTCCGAGCAGTACTTC.

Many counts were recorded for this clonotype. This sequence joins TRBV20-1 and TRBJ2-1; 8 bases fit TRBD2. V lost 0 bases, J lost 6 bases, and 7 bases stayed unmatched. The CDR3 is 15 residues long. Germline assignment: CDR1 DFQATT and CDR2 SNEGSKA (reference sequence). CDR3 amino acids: CSARDPGLDVNEQFF. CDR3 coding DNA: TGCAGTGCTAGAGACCCGGGACTAGACGTCAATGAGCAGTTCTTC.

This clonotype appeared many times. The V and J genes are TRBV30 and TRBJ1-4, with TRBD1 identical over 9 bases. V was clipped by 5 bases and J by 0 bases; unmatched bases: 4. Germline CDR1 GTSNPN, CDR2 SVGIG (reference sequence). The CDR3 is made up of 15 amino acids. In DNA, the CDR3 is TGTGCCTGGGGACAGGGGATTGCAACTAATGAAAAACTGTTTTTT. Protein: CAWGQGIATNEKLFF.

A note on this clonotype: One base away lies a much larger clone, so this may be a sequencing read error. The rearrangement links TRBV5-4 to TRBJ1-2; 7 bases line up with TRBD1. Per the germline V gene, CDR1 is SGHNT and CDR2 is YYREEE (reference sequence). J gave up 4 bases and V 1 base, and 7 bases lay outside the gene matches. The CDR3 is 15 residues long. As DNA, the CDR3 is TGTGCCAGCAGCTTGTCGGGACAGTTAGTCTATGGCTACACCTTC. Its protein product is CASSLSGQLVYGYTF.

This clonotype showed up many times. The chain's CDR3 is CASSTIPVDRGFADTQYF. CDR3 nucleotide sequence: TGTGCCAGCAGCACAATCCCCGTGGACAGGGGTTTCGCAGATACGCAGTATTTT. This chain links TRBV5-5 with TRBJ2-3, with 9 bases that match TRBD1. Germline V CDR1 and CDR2: SGHKS, YYEKEE (reference sequence). The CDR3 consists of 18 residues. V trimming: 4 bases; J trimming: 4 bases; junction bases outside the gene matches: 16.

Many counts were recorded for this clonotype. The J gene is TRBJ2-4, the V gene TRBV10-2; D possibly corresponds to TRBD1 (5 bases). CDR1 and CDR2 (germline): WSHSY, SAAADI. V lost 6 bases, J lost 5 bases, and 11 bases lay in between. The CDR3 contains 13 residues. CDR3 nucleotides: TGCGCCAGCAGAGGGGTGCTTCAAAACATTCAGTACTTC. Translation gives CASRGVLQNIQYF.

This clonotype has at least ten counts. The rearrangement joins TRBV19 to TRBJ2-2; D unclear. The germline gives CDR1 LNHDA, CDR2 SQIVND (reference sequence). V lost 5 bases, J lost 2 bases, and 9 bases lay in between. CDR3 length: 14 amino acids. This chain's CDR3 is CASSPTLNTGELFF. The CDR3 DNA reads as TGTGCCAGTAGTCCAACTCTAAACACCGGGGAGCTGTTTTTT.

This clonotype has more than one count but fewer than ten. Here the CDR3 reads CASSLGFRGSINEQFF. CDR3 DNA: TGTGCCAGCAGCTTGGGGTTCAGGGGGTCCATCAATGAGCAGTTCTTC. The gene calls are TRBV11-3 and TRBJ2-1; 7 nucleotides match TRBD1. CDR3 length: 16 residues. V lost 3 bases, J lost 6 bases, and 11 bases stayed unmatched. CDR1 is SGHNT and CDR2 is YENEEA in the germline V gene.

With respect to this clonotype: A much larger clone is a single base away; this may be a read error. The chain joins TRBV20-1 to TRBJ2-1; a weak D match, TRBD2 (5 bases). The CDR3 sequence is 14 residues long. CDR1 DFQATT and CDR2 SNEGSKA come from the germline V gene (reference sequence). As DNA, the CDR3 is TGCAGTGTTCGACTACCGAGCTCCTACAGTGAGCAGTTCTTC. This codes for CSVRLPSSYSEQFF.

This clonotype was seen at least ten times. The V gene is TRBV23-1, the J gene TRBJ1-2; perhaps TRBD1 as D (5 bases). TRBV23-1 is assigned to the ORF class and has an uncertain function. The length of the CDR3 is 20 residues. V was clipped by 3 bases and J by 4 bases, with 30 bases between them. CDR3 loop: CASSQRKPGPEAGAVYGYTF. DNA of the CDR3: TGCGCCAGCAGTCAGCGAAAACCGGGCCCTGAGGCCGGGGCCGTCTATGGCTACACCTTC.

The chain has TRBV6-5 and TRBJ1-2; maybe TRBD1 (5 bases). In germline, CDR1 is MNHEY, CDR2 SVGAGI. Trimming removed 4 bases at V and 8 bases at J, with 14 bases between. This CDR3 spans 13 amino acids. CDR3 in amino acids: CASSSSLGDGYTF. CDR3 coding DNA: TGTGCCAGCAGTTCTTCATTGGGGGACGGCTACACCTTC.

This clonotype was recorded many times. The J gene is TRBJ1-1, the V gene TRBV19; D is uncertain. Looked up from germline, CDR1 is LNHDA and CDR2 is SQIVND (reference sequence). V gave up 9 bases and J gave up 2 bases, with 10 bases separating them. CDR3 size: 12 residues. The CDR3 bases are TGTGCCAGCAGCTTAGGAAACACTGAAGCTTTCTTT. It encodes CASSLGNTEAFF.

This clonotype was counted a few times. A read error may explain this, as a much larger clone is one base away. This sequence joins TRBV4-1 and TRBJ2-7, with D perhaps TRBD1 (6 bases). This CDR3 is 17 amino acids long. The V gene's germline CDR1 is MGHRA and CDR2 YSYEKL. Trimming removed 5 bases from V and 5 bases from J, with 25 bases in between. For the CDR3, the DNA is TGCGCCAGCAGCTCCGGCGACTTGACAGGCGGTAGTGACGAGCAGTACTTC. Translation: CASSSGDLTGGSDEQYF.